These 29 T cell receptor beta chains share one sample of origin, sequenced in a study of molecular identifiers for immune sequencing clone quantification. TCRdb recomputed calls from the PCR reads with MiXCR, one row per CDR3 protein. The sample has 490,000 or so distinct CDR3 sequences; around 21% are singletons. The sample comprised naive CD8+ T cells from blood, with Jurkat cell RNA spiked in. Subset described: FACS-sorted CD8+CD4-CCR7+CD45RA+ naive T cells. These receptors were collected from a human donor in good health. Some libraries in this study had Jurkat cell RNA spiked in.

Comment on this clonotype: Without the conserved terminal phenylalanine or tryptophan, this CDR3 likely stems from a read error. The chain joins TRBV7-9 to TRBJ1-1; tentative D call: TRBD1 (5 bases). The length of the CDR3 is 11 residues. Trimming cost V 5 bases and J 10 bases, with 11 bases left between them. Germline CDR1 is SEHNR and CDR2 is FQNEAQ (reference sequence). The CDR3 region has the DNA TGTGCCAGCAGCAGGGGACCTGGAGCTTTCTCT. Its translation: CASSRGPGAFS.

This clonotype was detected a few times. This chain joins TRBV4-1 and TRBJ2-2; D perhaps matches TRBD1 (6 bases). The CDR3 consists of 16 residues. Trimming removed 0 bases from V and 6 bases from J, with 14 bases in between. Germline CDR1 reads MGHRA; CDR2 reads YSYEKL. The CDR3 loop is CASSQDWTASPGELFF. CDR3 bases: TGCGCCAGCAGCCAAGATTGGACAGCCTCCCCCGGGGAGCTGTTTTTT.

The rearrangement joins TRBV6-2 or TRBV6-3 to TRBJ1-1; D ambiguous. CDR3 size: 15 residues. Germline V gives CDR1 MNHEY, CDR2 SVGEGT. V was shortened by 3 bases and J by 1 base, with 12 bases between the two germline ends. CDR3 sequence reads: CASSYVSAGNTEAFF. As DNA, the CDR3 is TGTGCCAGCAGTTATGTTTCGGCAGGGAACACTGAAGCTTTCTTT.

Concerning this clonotype itself: A single base separates this from a much larger clone, so it may be a read error. The J gene is TRBJ2-6, the V gene TRBV6-2 or TRBV6-3; D unresolved. Germline CDR1 reads MNHEY; CDR2 reads SVGEGT. CDR3 length equals 15 residues. Trimming cost V 8 bases and J 0 bases, with 11 bases left between them. The chain's CDR3 is CASAPTTSGANVLTF. The DNA of the CDR3 is TGTGCCAGCGCCCCTACTACCTCTGGGGCCAACGTCCTGACTTTC.

At least ten counts were recorded for this clonotype. The V gene is TRBV7-9, the J gene TRBJ2-2, with TRBD2 identical over 11 bases. The CDR3 runs to 15 residues. The V and J ends lost 1 base and 6 bases, in that order; junction bases with no gene match: 1. The germline gives CDR1 SEHNR, CDR2 FQNEAQ (reference sequence). CDR3 protein: CASSLGLAGSGELFF. CDR3 DNA: TGTGCCAGCAGCTTAGGACTAGCGGGATCCGGGGAGCTGTTTTTT.

The chain links TRBV27 to TRBJ1-5; D remains ambiguous. The CDR3 is 15 amino acids. Between the trimmed V and J ends, which lost 4 bases and 1 base, there was a span of 11 bases. Germline V gene sequence: CDR1 MNHEY, CDR2 SMNVEV (reference sequence). The CDR3 region has the DNA TGTGCCAGCAGTTCACACGGACCGAGCAATCAGCCCCAGCATTTT. Its translation is CASSSHGPSNQPQHF.

This clonotype was recorded many times. This chain connects TRBV7-2 to TRBJ2-4; D is unclear. The CDR3 extends over 16 amino acids. Trimming shortened V by 5 bases and J by 0 bases, and 14 bases separated the two germline ends. From germline, CDR1 is SGHTA and CDR2 FQGNSA. The CDR3 DNA reads as TGTGCCAGCAGCCCTTGGACGGACCTAGCCAAAAACATTCAGTACTTC. It yields the protein CASSPWTDLAKNIQYF.

This clonotype was seen ten or more times. The CDR3 region has the DNA TGCAGCGTTGTAGGACTAGCGGGGGAAGATACGCAGTATTTT. It is translated as CSVVGLAGEDTQYF. The genes are TRBV29-1 and TRBJ2-3; 13 bases agree with TRBD2. Germline V gene sequence: CDR1 SQVTM, CDR2 ANQGSEA. The CDR3 covers 14 residues. Trimming at V came to 4 bases and at J to 5 bases, leaving 3 bases not matched to a gene.

This sequence joins TRBV11-2 and TRBJ2-7, with D possibly being TRBD1 or TRBD2 (6 bases each). V lost 0 bases, J lost 3 bases, and 18 bases lay in between. The CDR3 covers 17 residues. CDR1 SGHAT and CDR2 FQNNGV come from the germline V gene. CDR3 nucleotide sequence: TGTGCCAGCAGCTTAGATTCCCCGGGGGCCCTTAACTACGAGCAGTACTTC. It yields the protein CASSLDSPGALNYEQYF.

The gene calls are TRBV30 and TRBJ1-4; 7 bases fit TRBD1. CDR1 is GTSNPN and CDR2 is SVGIG in the germline V gene (reference sequence). V was pared by 1 base and J by 8 bases, with 7 bases of the junction left unmatched. The CDR3 covers 14 residues. In DNA, the CDR3 is TGTGCCTGGAGTGAGACAGGGCTCGGGGAAAAACTGTTTTTT. Translated, it gives CAWSETGLGEKLFF. The complete variable domain, with remaining parts taken from reference TRBV30 and TRBJ1-4, reads SQTIHQWPATLVQPVGSPLSLECTVEGTSNPNLYWYRQAAGRGLQLLFYSVGIGQISSEVPQNLSASRPQDRQFILSSKKLLLSDSGFYLCAWSETGLGEKLFFGSGTQLSVL.

This clonotype came up a few times. The chain combines TRBV20-1 with TRBJ2-3; 11 nucleotides line up with TRBD2. The CDR3 is 16 amino acids. Trimming removed 0 bases from V and 2 bases from J; junction bases left unmatched: 4. Looked up from germline, CDR1 is DFQATT and CDR2 is SNEGSKA (reference sequence). The CDR3 DNA reads TGCAGTGCTAGAGATCCGGGACTAGCGGCCACAGATACGCAGTATTTT. Translating gives CSARDPGLAATDTQYF.

This clonotype came up a few times. This chain connects TRBV27 to TRBJ2-7; TRBD1 matches 7 bases. CDR1 MNHEY and CDR2 SMNVEV come from the germline V gene (reference sequence). The junction had 4 bases not matched to a gene; V was cut back by 6 bases and J by 2 bases. The CDR3 totals 13 residues. CDR3 amino acids: CASRLGTAYEQYF. DNA for the CDR3: TGTGCCAGCAGGCTTGGGACAGCCTACGAGCAGTACTTC.

To note about this clonotype: A much more abundant neighbour one base away suggests this may be a read error. This chain joins TRBV9 and TRBJ2-5; D may be TRBD1 or TRBD2 (5 bases each). This CDR3 has 15 amino acids. Trimming removed 0 bases at V and 0 bases at J, with 9 bases between. CDR1 is SGDLS, CDR2 YYNGEE, per germline. The CDR3 nucleotides read TGTGCCAGCAGCGTAGAAGGGGACGACCAAGAGACCCAGTACTTC. Its protein is CASSVEGDDQETQYF.

In this sample, this clonotype turned up many times. V gene TRBV14 combines with J gene TRBJ1-1; D perhaps matches TRBD1 (6 bases). The V gene lost 0 bases and the J gene lost 1 base, with 18 bases spanning the gap. The V gene's germline CDR1 is SGHDN and CDR2 FVKESK. This CDR3 has 18 amino acids. The CDR3 protein is CASSQDRIGRQANTEAFF. The CDR3 bases are TGTGCCAGCAGCCAAGATAGAATTGGACGACAGGCGAACACTGAAGCTTTCTTT.

On this clonotype itself: Being one base from a much bigger clone, this may be a read error. The chain joins TRBV20-1 to TRBJ2-7; 9 bases match TRBD2. V was pared by 3 bases and J by 6 bases, with 9 bases of the junction left unmatched. CDR1 DFQATT and CDR2 SNEGSKA come from the germline V gene (reference sequence). The CDR3 has 14 amino acids. In nucleotides, the CDR3 is TGCAGTGCTAGGGCCCGACTAGCGGCGTGCGAGCAGTACTTC. This gives the protein CSARARLAACEQYF.

The V and J genes are TRBV7-9 and TRBJ1-1, with D maybe TRBD1 (6 bases). The CDR3 runs to 16 residues. The V gene lost 5 bases and the J gene lost 0 bases, with 16 bases spanning the gap. Germline CDR1 reads SEHNR; CDR2 reads FQNEAQ (reference sequence). Here the CDR3 reads CASSHNPGHLNTEAFF. In DNA form, the CDR3 reads TGTGCCAGCAGCCACAATCCGGGACACTTGAACACTGAAGCTTTCTTT.

This clonotype was seen repeatedly, ten times or more. The chain carries TRBV7-2 and TRBJ2-5; D gene uncertain. Trimming pared 1 base from V and 5 bases from J, leaving 11 bases between. The V gene's germline CDR1 is SGHTA and CDR2 FQGNSA. This CDR3 contains 14 residues. CDR3 protein: CASSLGGSAETQYF. The CDR3 nucleotides read TGTGCCAGCAGCTTAGGTGGCTCGGCGGAGACCCAGTACTTC.

This clonotype has at least ten counts. This chain uses TRBV5-5 with TRBJ2-7, with D maybe TRBD2 (5 bases). The CDR3 is 15 residues long. Germline V gives CDR1 SGHKS, CDR2 YYEKEE (reference sequence). The V end was cut by 0 bases, the J end by 0 bases, with 10 bases between. The CDR3 is CASSLGAGNSYEQYF. Here the CDR3 DNA reads TGTGCCAGCAGCTTGGGTGCCGGGAACTCCTACGAGCAGTACTTC.

This clonotype came up a few times. This sequence joins TRBV19 and TRBJ2-7, with TRBD1 matching 7 bases. V was clipped by 10 bases and J by 2 bases; unmatched bases: 14. This CDR3 is built from 15 residues. CDR1 and CDR2 from the germline V gene are LNHDA and SQIVND (reference sequence). The CDR3 loop reads CATSPRGQPAYEQYF. The CDR3 region has the DNA TGTGCCACCTCCCCCAGGGGACAGCCAGCCTACGAGCAGTACTTC.

This clonotype was observed a few times. The rearrangement joins TRBV6-6 to TRBJ1-4, with D unresolved. The germline V and J ends were trimmed by 5 bases and 2 bases, with 12 bases remaining between them. Per germline, CDR1 MNHNY and CDR2 SVGAGI (reference sequence). The CDR3 consists of 15 residues. CDR3 coding DNA: TGTGCCAGCAGTCCCCACTCCCTCACTAATGAAAAACTGTTTTTT. As protein: CASSPHSLTNEKLFF.

This clonotype was recorded many times. The chain joins TRBV11-2 to TRBJ2-3; 7 nucleotides agree with TRBD1. V lost 4 bases and J lost 11; bases outside the gene matches: 3. Germline values: CDR1 SGHAT, CDR2 FQNNGV. CDR3 length: 11 amino acids. CDR3 DNA sequence: TGTGCCAGCAGCTCCCGGGACAGGCAGTATTTT. It is translated as CASSSRDRQYF.

This clonotype has just a few counts. The rearrangement joins TRBV3-1 to TRBJ2-5; perhaps TRBD1 as D (5 bases). Deletions cut 4 bases from V and 1 base from J, with 16 bases between. Germline-derived CDR1 and CDR2 are LGHDT and YNNKEL (reference sequence). The CDR3 has 16 amino acids. The chain's CDR3 is CASSPTRWGFQETQYF. The CDR3 nucleotides are TGTGCCAGCAGCCCTACCAGATGGGGCTTCCAAGAGACCCAGTACTTC.

Turning to this clonotype: A much bigger clone sits one base away, suggesting this may be a read error. The final CDR3 position lacks the conserved phenylalanine or tryptophan, pointing to a likely read error. The rearrangement links TRBV7-9 to TRBJ2-5; D is undetermined. CDR3 size: 15 residues. The V gene lost 2 bases and the J gene lost 5 bases, with 15 bases spanning the gap. Per the germline V gene, CDR1 is SEHNR and CDR2 is FQNEAQ (reference sequence). The CDR3 loop is CASSLRSRYSETQYY. The DNA for the CDR3 is TGTGCCAGCAGCTTACGAAGTCGGTATTCCGAGACCCAGTACTAC.

There are a few counts of this clonotype. The chain combines TRBV4-1 with TRBJ2-5; D may correspond to TRBD1 or TRBD2 (5 bases each). Germline V gene sequence: CDR1 MGHRA, CDR2 YSYEKL. Trimming cost V 3 bases and J 10 bases, with 15 bases left between them. The CDR3 covers 13 residues. CDR3 nucleotide sequence: TGCGCCAGCAGCCACTCAGGGAGTTCGGACCAGTACTTC. Protein: CASSHSGSSDQYF.

In its sample, this clonotype was seen many times. The CDR3 protein is CASSLVEQGEAFF. In DNA form, the CDR3 reads TGTGCCAGCAGCTTGGTCGAGCAGGGGGAAGCTTTCTTT. The chain links TRBV5-6 to TRBJ1-1, with D maybe TRBD1 (6 bases). This CDR3 contains 13 residues. Deletions cut 0 bases from V and 8 bases from J, with 11 bases between. Germline V gene lookup returns CDR1 SGHDT and CDR2 YYEEEE.

This clonotype was detected ten times or more. The chain links TRBV20-1 to TRBJ2-2; D unresolved. V lost 6 bases and J lost 3, with 8 bases in between. Germline CDR1 is DFQATT and CDR2 is SNEGSKA (reference sequence). The CDR3 is 12 residues long. In DNA form, the CDR3 reads TGCAGTGCAACTCATCACACCGGGGAGCTGTTTTTT. This encodes CSATHHTGELFF.

This chain joins TRBV15 and TRBJ2-3; D uncertain. V dropped 1 base and J dropped 4 bases, with 18 bases sitting between them. CDR1 is LNHNV, CDR2 YYDKDF, per germline (reference sequence). The CDR3 is made up of 17 amino acids. CDR3 sequence reads: CATSRVRLGGTPDTQYF. CDR3 coding DNA: TGTGCCACCAGCAGAGTAAGGTTGGGCGGCACCCCAGATACGCAGTATTTT. Looking up the rest from reference TRBV15 and TRBJ2-3 gives the full variable domain: DAMVIQNPRYQVTQFGKPVTLSCSQTLNHNVMYWYQQKSSQAPKLLFHYYDKDFNNEADTPDNFQSRRPNTSFCFLDIRSPGLGDTAMYLCATSRVRLGGTPDTQYFGPGTRLTVL.

This clonotype appeared many times. The V call is TRBV29-1, the J call TRBJ2-1, with no clear D. This CDR3 spans 17 amino acids. V dropped 0 bases and J dropped 10 bases, with 25 bases sitting between them. Germline CDR1 is SQVTM and CDR2 is ANQGSEA. CDR3 in DNA: TGCAGCGTTGAAGATTTCGGCACGAAAGGTTCGGAAATGGAGCAGTTCTTC. This gives the protein CSVEDFGTKGSEMEQFF.

This clonotype has at least ten counts. The chain uses TRBV30 and TRBJ2-7, with D tentatively TRBD2 (6 bases). The CDR3 runs 13 residues. Trimming cost V 3 bases and J 3 bases, with 12 bases left between them. Germline CDR1 and CDR2: GTSNPN and SVGIG (reference sequence). The CDR3 loop reads CAWSRGEYYEQYF. The CDR3 DNA sequence: TGTGCCTGGAGCCGCGGGGAGTACTACGAGCAGTACTTC.